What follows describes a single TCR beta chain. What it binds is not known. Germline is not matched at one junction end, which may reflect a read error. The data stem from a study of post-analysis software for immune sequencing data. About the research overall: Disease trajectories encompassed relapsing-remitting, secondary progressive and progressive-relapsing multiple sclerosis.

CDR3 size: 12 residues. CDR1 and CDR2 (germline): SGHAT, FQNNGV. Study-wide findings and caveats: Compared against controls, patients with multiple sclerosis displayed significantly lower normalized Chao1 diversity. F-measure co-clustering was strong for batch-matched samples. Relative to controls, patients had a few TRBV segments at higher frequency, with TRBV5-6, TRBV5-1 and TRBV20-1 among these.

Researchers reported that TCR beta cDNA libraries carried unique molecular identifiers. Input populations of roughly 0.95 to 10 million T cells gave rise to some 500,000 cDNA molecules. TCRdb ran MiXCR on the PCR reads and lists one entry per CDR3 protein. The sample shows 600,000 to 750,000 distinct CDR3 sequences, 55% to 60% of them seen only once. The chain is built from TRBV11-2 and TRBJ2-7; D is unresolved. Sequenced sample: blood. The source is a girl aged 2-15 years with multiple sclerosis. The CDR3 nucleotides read TGTGCCAGCAGCTTTGAAGGCTACGGGCAGTACTTC. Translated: CASSFEGYGQYF.